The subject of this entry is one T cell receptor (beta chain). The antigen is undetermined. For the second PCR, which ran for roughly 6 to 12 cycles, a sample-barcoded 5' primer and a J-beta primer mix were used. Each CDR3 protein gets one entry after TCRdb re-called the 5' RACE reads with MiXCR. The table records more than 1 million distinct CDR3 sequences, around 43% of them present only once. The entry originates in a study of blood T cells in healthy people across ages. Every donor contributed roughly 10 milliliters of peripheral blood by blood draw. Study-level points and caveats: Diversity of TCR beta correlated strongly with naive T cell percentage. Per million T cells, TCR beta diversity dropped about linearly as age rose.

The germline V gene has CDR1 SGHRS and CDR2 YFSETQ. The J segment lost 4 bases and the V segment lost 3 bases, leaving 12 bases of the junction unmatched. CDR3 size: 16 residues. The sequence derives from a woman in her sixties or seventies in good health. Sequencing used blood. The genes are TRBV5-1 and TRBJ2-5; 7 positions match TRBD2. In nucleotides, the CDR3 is TGCGCCAGCAGCTCGGGGAAGGCGGGAGCGGGAGAGACCCAGTACTTC. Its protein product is CASSSGKAGAGETQYF.